The 19 T cell receptor beta chains listed next were all sequenced from one sample in a study of cytomegalovirus exposure and HLA in healthy donors. TCRdb keeps only in-frame clones here, not all; method: immunoSEQ multiplex PCR. The sample contains some 120,000 clones, roughly nine tenths of which appear only once. The sequenced sample consisted of PBMCs. The receptors were gathered from a woman younger than 35 in good health and CMV-seronegative.

The chain joins TRBV27 to TRBJ2-2; TRBD1 is a possible D gene (6 bases). V lost 2 bases and J lost 5, with 12 bases in between. Germline CDR1 reads MNHEY; CDR2 reads SMNVEV (reference sequence). The CDR3 spans 15 residues. The CDR3 reads CASSLLQGWTGELFF. The CDR3 region has the DNA TGTGCCAGCAGTTTACTACAGGGTTGGACCGGGGAGCTGTTTTTT.

Points on this clone: This sample also contains other DNA sequences that code for the same CDR3. The V gene is TRBV18, the J gene TRBJ2-7; 10 bases fit TRBD2. Germline V lookup: CDR1 KGHSH, CDR2 LQKENI. Germline trimming cut 3 bases from V and 6 bases from J; bases unmatched to any gene: 5. The CDR3 contains 14 residues. The CDR3 DNA follows: TGTGCCAGCTCACCCCTAGCGGGGGTAGTCGAGCAGTACGTC. Residues: CASSPLAGVVEQYV.

CDR3 amino acids: CASSSNGVEQFF. CDR3 DNA sequence: TGTGCCAGCAGCTCCAACGGGGTTGAGCAGTTCTTC. The chain recombines TRBV7-8 with TRBJ2-1; weak D call: TRBD2 (5 bases). CDR1 is SGHVS, CDR2 FQNEAQ, per germline. V was pared by 4 bases and J by 9 bases, with 10 bases between. The CDR3 runs to 12 residues. Complete variable domain (other parts from reference TRBV7-8 and TRBJ2-1): GAGVSQSPRYKVAKRGQDVALRCDPISGHVSLFWYQQALGQGPEFLTYFQNEAQLDKSGLPSDRFFAERPEGSVSTLKIQRTQQEDSAVYLCASSSNGVEQFFGPGTRLTVL.

The chain combines TRBV6-1 with TRBJ2-1; 9 positions match TRBD2. In germline, CDR1 is MNHNS, CDR2 SASEGT. CDR3 length equals 17 residues. V was pared by 3 bases and J by 3 bases, with 9 bases of the junction left unmatched. The CDR3 sequence: CASSDQYVTSGYNEQFF. Here the CDR3 DNA reads TGTGCCAGCAGTGATCAGTACGTGACTAGCGGCTACAATGAGCAGTTCTTC.

The chain couples TRBV9 to TRBJ2-1, with D unresolved. V was cut by 0 bases and J by 1 base, with 11 bases left in between. The CDR3 is made up of 16 amino acids. Germline assignment: CDR1 SGDLS and CDR2 YYNGEE. This chain's CDR3 is CASSVAVAVSYNEQFF. The DNA for the CDR3 is TGTGCCAGCAGCGTAGCTGTGGCAGTATCCTACAATGAGCAGTTCTTC.

V usage is TRBV7-2 and J usage is TRBJ1-1, with D perhaps matching TRBD1 (5 bases). V lost 5 bases and J lost 5, with 15 bases in between. CDR3 length: 14 amino acids. Germline V gene lookup returns CDR1 SGHTA and CDR2 FQGNSA. CDR3 region: CASSALWGGTEAFF. In nucleotides, the CDR3 is TGTGCCAGCAGCGCCCTTTGGGGGGGAACTGAAGCTTTCTTT. Drawing the rest from reference TRBV7-2 and TRBJ1-1, the complete variable domain is GAGVSQSPSNKVTEKGKDVELRCDPISGHTALYWYRQSLGQGLEFLIYFQGNSAPDKSGLPSDRFSAERTGGSVSTLTIQRTQQEDSAVYLCASSALWGGTEAFFGQGTRLTVV.

There are a few counts of this clone. The rearrangement uses TRBV27 and TRBJ2-1; D is unresolved. This CDR3 has 12 residues. The ends were cut back, 5 bases at V and 8 bases at J, with 10 bases in the middle. Germline V lookup: CDR1 MNHEY, CDR2 SMNVEV (reference sequence). The CDR3 DNA reads TGTGCCAGCAGTCCGTCCCCCGATGAGCAGTTCTTC. It encodes CASSPSPDEQFF.

This clone was observed a handful of times. The V call is TRBV27, the J call TRBJ1-5, with D perhaps TRBD1 (6 bases). Germline V gene data show CDR1 as MNHEY and CDR2 as SMNVEV (reference sequence). The CDR3 covers 13 residues. V was trimmed by 7 bases and J by 6 bases, leaving 13 bases between them. CDR3 residues: CASTAQGSQPQHF. Here the CDR3 DNA reads TGTGCCAGCACCGCACAGGGAAGTCAGCCCCAGCATTTT.

The DNA for the CDR3 is TGTGCCAGCAGTATACCACAGGGCGGCTACACCTTC. Encoded protein: CASSIPQGGYTF. V gene TRBV7-2 combines with J gene TRBJ1-2, with a possible D match to TRBD1 (6 bases). The CDR3 extends over 12 amino acids. CDR1 is SGHTA, CDR2 FQGNSA, per germline. Trimming cost V 6 bases and J 8 bases, with 13 bases left between them.

V usage is TRBV18 and J usage is TRBJ1-4, with 8 bases fitting TRBD1. CDR1 and CDR2 (germline): KGHSH, LQKENI. This CDR3 comprises 18 residues. With 3 bases clipped from V and 0 bases from J, the junction kept 9 bases outside the gene matches. This chain's CDR3 is CASSPSGTGFATNEKLFF. The CDR3, as DNA: TGTGCCAGCTCACCTTCCGGGACAGGCTTTGCAACTAATGAAAAACTGTTTTTT.

This chain uses TRBV11-2 with TRBJ1-4; D is uncertain. Trimming removed 2 bases at V and 1 base at J, with 11 bases between. The CDR3 runs to 16 residues. The germline V gene has CDR1 SGHAT and CDR2 FQNNGV. The CDR3 spells CASSLFSSGTNEKLFF. CDR3 DNA sequence: TGTGCCAGCAGCTTATTCTCTTCGGGAACTAATGAAAAACTGTTTTTT.

The gene calls are TRBV7-9 and TRBJ1-1; tentative D call: TRBD1 (6 bases). The germline V gene encodes CDR1 SEHNR and CDR2 FQNEAQ (reference sequence). V lost 5 bases, J lost 10 bases, and 23 bases lay in between. The CDR3 sequence is 15 residues long. CDR3 sequence reads: CASSPYPDSHGGAFF. In DNA, the CDR3 is TGTGCCAGCAGCCCCTACCCGGACAGCCATGGCGGAGCTTTCTTT.

This clone was observed a handful of times. This chain connects TRBV11-2 to TRBJ1-3; the D is unclear. The germline V and J ends were trimmed by 5 bases and 0 bases, with 17 bases remaining between them. Germline CDR1 and CDR2: SGHAT and FQNNGV. This CDR3 has 17 residues. The CDR3 region is CASSPAGGLVSGNTIYF. The CDR3 DNA is TGTGCCAGCAGCCCCGCCGGAGGACTGGTCTCTGGAAACACCATATATTTT.

The chain employs TRBV9 and TRBJ2-2; maybe TRBD2 (6 bases). The CDR3 extends over 14 amino acids. CDR1 and CDR2 (germline): SGDLS, YYNGEE. V was pared by 4 bases and J by 4 bases, with 11 bases between. This CDR3 is CASSPGGATGELFF. In DNA form, the CDR3 reads TGTGCCAGCAGCCCCGGGGGAGCCACCGGGGAGCTGTTTTTT.

CDR3 sequence: CASSVDASGYEQYF. The CDR3 DNA sequence: TGTGCCAGCAGCGTAGACGCTAGCGGCTACGAGCAGTACTTC. The rearrangement uses TRBV9 and TRBJ2-7; 7 nucleotides match TRBD2. V lost 0 bases and J lost 3; bases outside the gene matches: 3. Germline lookup yields CDR1 SGDLS and CDR2 YYNGEE. The CDR3 has 14 amino acids.

The rearrangement uses TRBV21-1 and TRBJ1-1; TRBD1 reflects the table's D call only, with no check against the DNA. TRBV21-1 constitutes a pseudogene. There are 15 residues in the CDR3. The DNA for the CDR3 is TGTGCCAGCAGCAACTGGGACAGGGGCGACACTGAAGCTTTCTTT. It codes for CASSNWDRGDTEAFF.

The J gene is TRBJ2-2, the V gene TRBV11-3; possibly TRBD2 for D (7 bases). The germline V and J ends were trimmed by 1 base and 1 base, with 16 bases remaining between them. Germline CDR1 and CDR2: SGHNT and YENEEA. The CDR3 is 18 residues long. The CDR3 region has the DNA TGTGCCAGCAGCTTAGCTGTGCTCGGGGGGCAGAACACCGGGGAGCTGTTTTTT. It encodes CASSLAVLGGQNTGELFF.

The gene calls are TRBV18 and TRBJ2-1, with TRBD1 identical over 8 bases. The CDR3 length is 17 residues. The junction had 12 bases not matched to a gene; V was cut back by 3 bases and J by 5 bases. Per germline, CDR1 KGHSH and CDR2 LQKENI. The DNA of the CDR3 is TGTGCCAGCTCACCCAACAGGGGGGTGCCGGTGGACAATGAGCAGTTCTTC. Translation gives CASSPNRGVPVDNEQFF.

The gene calls are TRBV29-1 and TRBJ1-1, with 10 bases aligning to TRBD1. CDR1 SQVTM and CDR2 ANQGSEA come from the germline V gene. The CDR3 is made up of 14 amino acids. V trimming: 6 bases; J trimming: 4 bases; junction bases outside the gene matches: 8. The CDR3, as DNA: TGCAGCGTCGGTCCGGGACAGGGGCCCACTGAAGCTTTCTTT. The encoded protein is CSVGPGQGPTEAFF.